Shown below are 22 T cell receptor beta chains from a single sample sequenced in a study of blood T cell repertoires in COVID-19. Measured with immunoSEQ multiplex PCR; TCRdb has only the in-frame clones, and not every one. Of 130,000 or so clones in the sample, 70% to 90% are singletons; the top ten hold 1.5% to 1.7%. The sample consisted of peripheral blood. All receptors come from a human donor in a cohort sampled during active COVID-19.

The rearrangement links TRBV5-1 to TRBJ2-5, with 7 bases identical to TRBD1. V lost 0 bases, J lost 4 bases, and 3 bases stayed unmatched. CDR1 is SGHRS, CDR2 YFSETQ, per germline. This CDR3 contains 14 residues. As DNA, the CDR3 is TGCGCCAGCAGCTTGGGACAGGGTCGAGAGACCCAGTACTTC. Amino acids: CASSLGQGRETQYF.

V and J are TRBV6-4 and TRBJ1-5, with D possibly being TRBD1 (5 bases). Germline V gene data show CDR1 as MRHNA and CDR2 as SNTAGT. Trimming removed 5 bases at V and 3 bases at J, with 8 bases between. CDR3 length: 13 residues. CDR3 sequence (DNA): TGTGCCAGCAGTCAGGGCCCCAATCAGCCCCAGCATTTT. It specifies CASSQGPNQPQHF.

V is TRBV5-1 and J is TRBJ2-3; 14 bases match TRBD2. Trimming removed 3 bases from V and 4 bases from J; junction bases left unmatched: 4. The germline V gene has CDR1 SGHRS and CDR2 YFSETQ. The length of the CDR3 is 16 residues. This CDR3 is CASSSLTSGGADTQYF. CDR3 nucleotide sequence: TGCGCCAGCAGCTCTCTGACTAGCGGGGGGGCAGATACGCAGTATTTT.

The CDR3 sequence: CASSLEGFSYEQYF. Here the CDR3 DNA reads TGTGCCAGCAGCTTAGAGGGGTTTTCGTACGAGCAGTACTTC. The chain combines TRBV11-1 with TRBJ2-7; TRBD1 is a possible D gene (5 bases). Germline CDR1 is SGHAT and CDR2 is FQDESV (reference sequence). Trimming took off 1 base at V and 4 bases at J, with 11 bases between the two ends. The CDR3 is made up of 14 amino acids.

V gene TRBV4-1 combines with J gene TRBJ2-7, with 9 bases fitting TRBD2. With 0 bases clipped from V and 0 bases from J, the junction kept 6 bases outside the gene matches. Germline-derived CDR1 and CDR2 are MGHRA and YSYEKL. The CDR3 totals 17 residues. CDR3 amino acids: CASSQEPTSGSSYEQYF. The DNA of the CDR3 is TGCGCCAGCAGCCAAGAGCCGACTAGCGGTAGCTCCTACGAGCAGTACTTC.

The chain has TRBV11-1 and TRBJ2-1; possible D gene TRBD1, 5 bases. V lost 6 bases, J lost 5 bases, and 20 bases lay in between. CDR3 size: 16 residues. Per germline, CDR1 SGHAT and CDR2 FQDESV (reference sequence). The chain's CDR3 is CASSGAGSAIHNEQFF. Here the CDR3 DNA reads TGTGCCAGCAGTGGGGCCGGGTCAGCGATCCACAATGAGCAGTTCTTC.

The CDR3, as DNA: TGTGCCTCAAGGGGAGGGAGGGTGGAGCCCCAGCATTTT. Translated: CASRGGRVEPQHF. The rearrangement joins TRBV6-6 to TRBJ1-5; weak D call: TRBD1 (5 bases). The V gene's germline CDR1 is MNHNY and CDR2 SVGAGI (reference sequence). This CDR3 has 13 amino acids. Trimming cost V 11 bases and J 8 bases, with 19 bases left between them.

This chain connects TRBV7-2 to TRBJ2-1; 9 bases are shared with TRBD2. The CDR3 length is 16 residues. Per germline, CDR1 SGHTA and CDR2 FQGNSA. V trimming: 0 bases; J trimming: 8 bases; junction bases outside the gene matches: 8. CDR3 nucleotides: TGTGCCAGCAGCTTAGCGGCGGGCGGGGGGGCGGATGAGCAGTTCTTC. Residues: CASSLAAGGGADEQFF. Full variable domain (outside the CDR3, taken from reference TRBV7-2 and TRBJ2-1): GAGVSQSPSNKVTEKGKDVELRCDPISGHTALYWYRQSLGQGLEFLIYFQGNSAPDKSGLPSDRFSAERTGGSVSTLTIQRTQQEDSAVYLCASSLAAGGGADEQFFGPGTRLTVL.

This rearrangement joins TRBV9 to TRBJ2-3; 13 bases line up with TRBD2. The CDR3 sequence is 16 residues long. Unmatched junction bases numbered 3, after V lost 3 bases and J lost 2 bases. Germline V gives CDR1 SGDLS, CDR2 YYNGEE. CDR3: CASSAGLAGDTDTQYF. The CDR3 bases are TGTGCCAGCAGCGCTGGACTAGCGGGAGACACAGATACGCAGTATTTT.

The chain uses TRBV6-5 and TRBJ1-1; D possibly corresponds to TRBD1 (6 bases). V was pared by 5 bases and J by 8 bases, with 15 bases between. CDR3 length equals 13 residues. Per germline, CDR1 MNHEY and CDR2 SVGAGI. CDR3 sequence (DNA): TGTGCCAGCAGTCCGGGAGGGGGGTTAGAAGCTTTCTTT. It codes for CASSPGGGLEAFF.

The J gene is TRBJ2-5, the V gene TRBV25-1; TRBD1 aligns across 10 bases. Trimming at V came to 3 bases and at J to 4 bases, leaving 8 bases not matched to a gene. The CDR3 runs 16 residues. Germline loops: CDR1 MGHDK, CDR2 SYGVNS. CDR3 amino acids: CASSEMTGGRGETQYF. As DNA, the CDR3 is TGTGCCAGCAGTGAGATGACAGGGGGCAGGGGAGAGACCCAGTACTTC.

V usage is TRBV25-1 and J usage is TRBJ2-5; D call uncertain. CDR3 length equals 10 residues. V was cut by 8 bases and J by 4 bases, with 5 bases left in between. Germline V gene lookup returns CDR1 MGHDK and CDR2 SYGVNS. The CDR3 nucleotides are TGTGCCAGCCGAGCAGAGACCCAGTACTTC. This encodes CASRAETQYF.

The CDR3: CASSLLGGSTYEQYF. The CDR3 nucleotides are TGCGCCAGCAGCCTCCTTGGGGGGTCGACCTACGAGCAGTACTTC. The genes are TRBV4-1 and TRBJ2-7; D possibly corresponds to TRBD2 (6 bases). Germline values: CDR1 MGHRA, CDR2 YSYEKL. CDR3 length equals 15 residues. Trimming removed 4 bases from V and 2 bases from J, with 15 bases in between.

The chain's CDR3 is CASSQSPVAVKETQYF. DNA of the CDR3: TGTGCCAGCAGCCAGTCCCCGGTAGCGGTTAAAGAGACCCAGTACTTC. The chain combines TRBV14 with TRBJ2-5, with D tentatively TRBD2 (6 bases). The germline CDR1 and CDR2 sequences are SGHDN and FVKESK. Trimming cost V 3 bases and J 3 bases, with 17 bases left between them. CDR3 size: 16 residues.

The chain is built from TRBV30 and TRBJ1-5; D is perhaps TRBD1 (6 bases). The CDR3 loop spans 13 amino acids. The germline CDR1 and CDR2 sequences are GTSNPN and SVGIG (reference sequence). Deletions cut 3 bases from V and 7 bases from J, with 13 bases between. The CDR3 coding sequence is TGTGCCTGGAGCGAACAGGGTTGGCAGCCCCAGCATTTT. Translating it yields CAWSEQGWQPQHF.

The table lists this clone with a few counts. The same CDR3 can be traced to other DNA sequences in this sample. The J gene is TRBJ2-7, the V gene TRBV19, with a weak D call TRBD1 (5 bases). Deletions cut 1 base from V and 2 bases from J, with 9 bases between. The CDR3 is 14 residues long. Germline V gene lookup returns CDR1 LNHDA and CDR2 SQIVND (reference sequence). CDR3 nucleotide sequence: TGTGCCAGTAGTATAGGATCAGGGACCTACGAGCAGTACTTC. Encoded protein: CASSIGSGTYEQYF.

The rearrangement uses TRBV11-2 and TRBJ2-3; TRBD2 might be the D (5 bases). Germline CDR1 reads SGHAT; CDR2 reads FQNNGV. The CDR3 spans 15 residues. Trimming shortened V by 6 bases and J by 6 bases, and 19 bases separated the two germline ends. The CDR3 region has the DNA TGTGCCAGCAGTTTTGGGGTAGCTCGAGGGGATACGCAGTATTTT. Translation: CASSFGVARGDTQYF.

The DNA for the CDR3 is TGCAGTGCTAGAAACAGGGAGACCCAGTACTTC. It translates to CSARNRETQYF. This chain uses TRBV20-1 with TRBJ2-5; the D gene is possibly TRBD1 (5 bases). From germline, CDR1 is DFQATT and CDR2 SNEGSKA (reference sequence). The CDR3 runs to 11 residues. The ends were cut back, 2 bases at V and 5 bases at J, with 6 bases in the middle.

This chain connects TRBV4-1 to TRBJ2-4; 7 nucleotides line up with TRBD2. CDR3 size: 14 residues. V trimming: 4 bases; J trimming: 3 bases; junction bases outside the gene matches: 3. The germline V gene encodes CDR1 MGHRA and CDR2 YSYEKL. CDR3 nucleotide sequence: TGCGCCAGCAGCCCCGGGACTAACAAAAACATTCAGTACTTC. Translated, it gives CASSPGTNKNIQYF.

This clone showed up just once. The chain is built from TRBV29-1 and TRBJ2-6; 7 bases align to TRBD1. Germline loops: CDR1 SQVTM, CDR2 ANQGSEA. The V gene end was trimmed by 4 bases and the J gene end by 1 base; junction bases not matched to a gene: 13. The CDR3 extends over 18 amino acids. This chain's CDR3 is CSVGWTVPGGSGANVLTF. The CDR3 nucleotides are TGCAGCGTTGGATGGACAGTGCCAGGGGGATCTGGGGCCAACGTCCTGACTTTC.

The rearrangement uses TRBV7-2 and TRBJ2-1; 7 bases fit TRBD1. Germline loops: CDR1 SGHTA, CDR2 FQGNSA. V lost 3 bases, J lost 5 bases, and 4 bases stayed unmatched. The CDR3 is made up of 14 amino acids. The CDR3, as DNA: TGTGCCAGCAGCTTTAGGGGGCCCAACAATGAGCAGTTCTTC. This sequence encodes CASSFRGPNNEQFF.

The V gene is TRBV12-3 or TRBV12-4, the J gene TRBJ2-2, with D possibly TRBD2 on 5 matching bases. The V gene lost 6 bases and the J gene lost 9 bases, with 14 bases spanning the gap. The CDR3 spans 13 residues. The CDR3 protein is CASRRTDFRELFF. The CDR3 DNA follows: TGTGCCAGCAGAAGGACTGACTTTAGGGAGCTGTTTTTT.